Given below is one TCR beta chain in context. What it binds is not known. These data are taken from a study of OX40 agonist ivuxolimab in advanced cancers. As for the study in general: Those treated in dose escalation had hepatocellular carcinoma, melanoma, renal cell cancer or head and neck cancer. Patients were under 90% male with ages roughly 23 to 79, mean around 61. Antecedent anti-PD-1, anti-PD-L1 or anti-CTLA-4 therapy was permissible, with roughly 40% having received some.

Assay: immunoSEQ multiplex PCR; the TCRdb copy retains only in-frame clones and omits some. The sample comprises about 52,000 clones, 85% to 95% of which are singletons, and roughly 22% rests with the top ten. Germline V gene data show CDR1 as MNHEY and CDR2 as SMNVEV (reference sequence). J gave up 4 bases and V 5 bases, and 4 bases lay outside the gene matches. The CDR3 covers 15 residues. Study conclusions and caveats: Nonresponders included some who also had low normalized T-cell clonal expansion.

J is TRBJ2-7 and V is TRBV27; 14 nucleotides align to TRBD2. The sequence was collected from an adult with an advanced solid tumor such as melanoma, head and neck, liver or kidney cancer. Here the sequenced sample was CD4+ or CD8+ T cells sorted from blood, taken in a trial of the OX40 agonist ivuxolimab. Here the CDR3 reads CASSPGTSGRYEQYF. In DNA, the CDR3 is TGTGCCAGCAGTCCCGGGACTAGCGGGAGATACGAGCAGTACTTC.